A single sample gave rise to the 9 T cell receptor beta chains below, sequenced in a study of tissue T cells after allogeneic stem cell transplantation. Here immunoSEQ multiplex PCR was the method, and the copy in TCRdb shows in-frame clones only, minus some. The table includes about 2,200 clones, 51% detected once. Indicated time point: mouse harvest day 14 after allogeneic transplant. Tail vein injection delivered 10^7 T-cell-depleted bone marrow cells and 10^6 splenic CD5+ T cells. Sequencing was done on a sample of lymph node tissue. These receptors all come from a female BALB/c mouse given C57BL/6 T cells with graft-versus-host disease after an allogeneic hematopoietic cell transplant.

This clone was seen a single time. The junction does not match germline at one end; this may be a read error. Genes and germline come from the mouse. Sequencing ends 1 residue short of the CDR3 end; the germline J gene provides the rest. The rearrangement joins TRBV29 to TRBJ1-6, with D uncertain. TRBJ1-6 is classed as an ORF, of uncertain function. Germline CDR1 and CDR2: MSHET and SYDVDS. The CDR3 runs to 12 residues. The CDR3 region is CASSSNNSPLYF. Incomplete CDR3 DNA: TGTGCTAGCAGTTCCAATAATTCGCCCCTCTAC.

Of note for this clone: The genes and germline here are from mouse. The read terminates 1 residue before the CDR3 end, so the remaining end is supplied by the germline J gene. J is TRBJ2-2 and V is TRBV16; TRBD2 is a possible D gene (6 bases). Deletions cut 1 base from V and 0 bases from J, with 9 bases between. Germline CDR1 SGHSA, CDR2 FRNQAP. This CDR3 is built from 16 residues. The CDR3 here is CASSLGLGTNTGQLYF. Partial CDR3 DNA: TGTGCAAGCAGCTTAGGGCTGGGGACAAACACCGGGCAGCTCTAC.

Points on this clone: Any gene name here is a mouse gene name. Coverage ceases 1 residue before the CDR3 finishes, and the germline J gene fills in the end. The chain uses TRBV12-2 and TRBJ2-5; 8 nucleotides line up with TRBD1. Looked up from germline, CDR1 is SGHLS and CDR2 is HYDKME. V lost 2 bases and J lost 3; bases outside the gene matches: 3. The CDR3 runs 14 residues. The CDR3 loop is CASSPGQGQDTQYF. The part of the CDR3 DNA that was read is TGTGCCAGCTCTCCCGGACAGGGACAAGACACCCAGTAC.

This clone has more than one count but fewer than ten. Gene names and germline refer to mouse. From the germline J gene comes the end of the CDR3, since the read stops 1 residue before it. The V and J genes are TRBV17 and TRBJ2-7; tentative D call: TRBD2 (6 bases). The CDR3 loop spans 12 amino acids. Germline-derived CDR1 and CDR2 are MNHDT and YYDKIL. Trimming took off 5 bases at V and 7 bases at J, with 12 bases between the two ends. The CDR3 sequence: CASSVLGGEQYF. Partial CDR3 DNA: TGTGCTAGCAGTGTACTGGGAGGGGAACAGTAC.

Comment on this clone: Germline and genes: mouse. The read terminates 1 residue ahead of where the CDR3 ends, so the germline J gene completes it. The chain uses TRBV13-2 and TRBJ1-4; D is uncertain. This CDR3 contains 15 residues. The germline CDR1 and CDR2 sequences are NNHNN and SYGAGS (reference sequence). Trimming removed 1 base from V and 0 bases from J, with 7 bases in between. CDR3 residues: CASGDRDISNERLFF. The DNA read from the CDR3 is TGTGCCAGCGGTGATAGGGATATTTCCAACGAAAGATTATTT.

A remark on this clone: Each gene name is a mouse one. The read falls 1 residue short of the CDR3 end, and the missing part is taken from the germline J gene. The V call is TRBV20, the J call TRBJ1-4, with no clear D. Trimming removed 1 base at V and 0 bases at J, with 9 bases between. The CDR3 is 15 amino acids. Germline CDR1 is GFQATS and CDR2 is STVNSAI. The CDR3 sequence is CGARATEISNERLFF. CDR3 DNA (partial): TGTGGTGCTAGGGCTACAGAAATTTCCAACGAAAGATTATTT.

Comments on this clone: The gene symbols are mouse symbols. The read ends 1 residue before the CDR3 terminus; that terminus is restored from the germline J gene. J is TRBJ2-7 and V is TRBV3; D gene uncertain. The CDR3 runs to 13 residues. Germline V lookup: CDR1 SNHLY, CDR2 FYNGKV (reference sequence). Trimming shortened V by 3 bases and J by 0 bases, and 6 bases separated the two germline ends. The CDR3 protein is CASSLGNSYEQYF. The CDR3 bases that were read are TGTGCCAGCAGCTTGGGCAACTCCTATGAACAGTAC.

As to this clone: The gene names here belong to mouse. With the read ending 1 residue before the CDR3 end, the germline J gene is used to fill in that end. The chain carries TRBV1 and TRBJ2-5; D gene ambiguous. The CDR3 sequence is 11 residues long. V was pared by 0 bases and J by 7 bases, with 2 bases between. Germline-derived CDR1 and CDR2 are NSQYPW and LRSPGD (reference sequence). The sequenced part of the CDR3 DNA is TGCACCTGCAGTGCAGACAACACCCAGTAC. Its translation is CTCSADNTQY. The CDR3 in full is CTCSADNTQYF.

Worth noting for this clone: The gene names here belong to mouse. From the germline J gene comes the end of the CDR3, since the read stops 1 residue before it. This chain connects TRBV16 to TRBJ2-1; possibly TRBD2 for D (6 bases). The CDR3 consists of 13 residues. The V end was cut by 7 bases, the J end by 3 bases, with 10 bases between. Per the germline V gene, CDR1 is SGHSA and CDR2 is FRNQAP. CDR3 loop: CASTGGGYAEQFF. The sequenced CDR3 bases are TGTGCAAGCACGGGTGGGGGCTATGCTGAGCAGTTC.